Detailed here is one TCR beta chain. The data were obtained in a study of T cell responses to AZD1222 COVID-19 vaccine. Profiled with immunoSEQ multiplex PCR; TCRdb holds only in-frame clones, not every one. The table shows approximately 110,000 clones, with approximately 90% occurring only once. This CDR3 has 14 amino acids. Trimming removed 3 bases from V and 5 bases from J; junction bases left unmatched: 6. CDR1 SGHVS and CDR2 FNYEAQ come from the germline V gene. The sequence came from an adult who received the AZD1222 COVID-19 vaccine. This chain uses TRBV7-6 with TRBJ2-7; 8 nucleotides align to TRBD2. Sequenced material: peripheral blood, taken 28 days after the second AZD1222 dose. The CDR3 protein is CASSLATSGNEQYF. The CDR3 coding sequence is TGTGCCAGCAGCTTGGCCACTAGCGGAAACGAGCAGTACTTC.